Shown below are 21 T cell receptor beta chains from a single sample sequenced in a study of T cells in Graves' hyperthyroidism and ophthalmopathy. RNA transcripts were the template for amplifying TCR beta CDR3 regions. The TCR CDR3 was amplified in a first-round RT-PCR using the HTBI primer set. Each CDR3 protein is one row after TCRdb ran MiXCR on the multiplex PCR reads. Of around 690,000 distinct CDR3 sequences detected, 17% appear once; the ten largest clones hold 15% to 19%. Sequencing input: blood. The receptor source for this set is a man between 50 and 59 years old with Graves' hyperthyroidism.

This clonotype came up many times. The V and J genes are TRBV10-3 and TRBJ1-2; D is unclear. CDR3 size: 15 residues. Trimming stripped 4 bases from V and 0 bases from J, with 12 bases between. Per germline, CDR1 ENHRY and CDR2 SYGVKD. CDR3 in DNA: TGTGCCATCAGTGTTGACACCAACTCTAACTATGGCTACACCTTC. Encoded protein: CAISVDTNSNYGYTF.

This clonotype has a count of ten or more. The DNA of the CDR3 is TGTGCCAGCACTAGTAGCGGGACGGTCGCAGAGACCCAGTACTTC. Translating gives CASTSSGTVAETQYF. The chain recombines TRBV6-1 with TRBJ2-5, with TRBD2 matching 8 bases. V shed 7 bases and J 4 bases; nucleotides not matched to a gene: 11. The germline V gene encodes CDR1 MNHNS and CDR2 SASEGT. The CDR3 is 15 residues long.

This clonotype appeared many times. This sequence joins TRBV6-2 or TRBV6-3 and TRBJ2-1; D call uncertain. Germline values: CDR1 MNHEY, CDR2 SVGEGT. V shed 2 bases and J shed 8 bases, with 10 bases lying between them. There are 13 residues in the CDR3. The CDR3 region is CASSYLDVDEQFF. The CDR3 region has the DNA TGTGCCAGCAGTTACCTGGACGTGGATGAGCAGTTCTTC.

The chain's CDR3 is CAWSTWGGWHQETQYF. DNA for the CDR3: TGTGCCTGGAGTACCTGGGGGGGGTGGCACCAAGAGACCCAGTACTTC. The rearrangement joins TRBV30 to TRBJ2-5; 7 nucleotides agree with TRBD2. This CDR3 spans 16 amino acids. With V trimmed by 2 bases and J by 0 bases, 9 bases remained unmatched. Germline CDR1 and CDR2: GTSNPN and SVGIG (reference sequence).

The sample holds many counts of this clonotype. This chain connects TRBV5-1 to TRBJ2-7; D possibly matches TRBD1 or TRBD2 (5 bases each). Germline V gene lookup returns CDR1 SGHRS and CDR2 YFSETQ. V lost 3 bases and J 3 bases, leaving 10 bases between the germline ends. This CDR3 contains 13 residues. The CDR3 loop is CASSSGAYYEQYF. Here the CDR3 DNA reads TGCGCCAGCAGCTCCGGGGCCTACTACGAGCAGTACTTC.

This clonotype was counted many times. The J gene is TRBJ2-3, the V gene TRBV2; D might be TRBD2 (6 bases). Trimming left V 6 bases short and J 4 bases short, with 14 bases between. The CDR3 spans 14 residues. Germline lookup yields CDR1 SNHLY and CDR2 FYNNEI. CDR3 sequence reads: CASRRTRGADTQYF. The DNA of the CDR3 is TGTGCCAGCAGAAGGACCCGCGGGGCAGATACGCAGTATTTT.

This clonotype was found many times. The chain recombines TRBV7-8 with TRBJ1-5; no firm D call. Germline CDR1 reads SGHVS; CDR2 reads FQNEAQ. The CDR3 totals 16 residues. V was clipped by 2 bases and J by 0 bases, with 11 bases between them. The CDR3 protein is CASSLLSATSNQPQHF. The DNA for the CDR3 is TGTGCCAGCAGCTTATTATCAGCAACTAGCAATCAGCCCCAGCATTTT.

V usage is TRBV20-1 and J usage is TRBJ1-5; D may be TRBD1 (5 bases). The V end lost 3 bases, the J end lost 3 bases, and 15 bases lay between the germline ends. This CDR3 is 15 amino acids long. The germline CDR1 and CDR2 sequences are DFQATT and SNEGSKA (reference sequence). In nucleotides, the CDR3 is TGCAGTGCTAGGGGAACCGGGACCCTCAATCAGCCCCAGCATTTT. This codes for CSARGTGTLNQPQHF.

This clonotype occurred a few times. V usage is TRBV5-1 and J usage is TRBJ2-6, with D possibly matching TRBD1 (5 bases). This CDR3 region has 16 residues. Deletions cut 0 bases from V and 2 bases from J, with 9 bases between. Germline CDR1 is SGHRS and CDR2 is YFSETQ. The CDR3 coding sequence is TGCGCCAGCAGCTTGGCCCGACAGACTGGGGCCAACGTCCTGACTTTC. The encoded protein is CASSLARQTGANVLTF.

This clonotype was recorded a few times. The chain couples TRBV19 to TRBJ1-5; a possible D gene is TRBD1 (6 bases). The germline CDR1 and CDR2 sequences are LNHDA and SQIVND (reference sequence). The CDR3 runs 15 residues. V was trimmed by 5 bases and J by 3 bases, leaving 14 bases between them. The CDR3 DNA reads as TGTGCCAGTAGTGTCCGGGGGGCTGACAATCAGCCCCAGCATTTT. It yields the protein CASSVRGADNQPQHF.

This rearrangement joins TRBV19 to TRBJ1-2, with D possibly being TRBD1 (6 bases). Between the trimmed V and J ends, which lost 6 bases and 1 base, there was a span of 15 bases. The CDR3 loop spans 15 amino acids. Germline CDR1 is LNHDA and CDR2 is SQIVND (reference sequence). CDR3 in DNA: TGTGCCAGTAGAACCAGGGGCGGAGGTAACTATGGCTACACCTTC. It encodes CASRTRGGGNYGYTF.

This clonotype was picked up many times. This rearrangement joins TRBV29-1 to TRBJ2-3, with 8 nucleotides matching TRBD1. The CDR3 has 15 residues. Germline CDR1 is SQVTM and CDR2 is ANQGSEA. V shed 7 bases, J shed 2 bases, and the junction held 11 bases outside the gene matches. The CDR3 region is CSAGTGLLVTDTQYF. CDR3 coding DNA: TGCAGCGCAGGGACAGGATTATTAGTCACAGATACGCAGTATTTT.

This clonotype was recorded at least ten times. The chain employs TRBV12-3 or TRBV12-4 and TRBJ2-7, with TRBD2 matching 16 bases. V lost 6 bases and J lost 2; bases outside the gene matches: 1. The CDR3 sequence is 15 residues long. For the CDR3, the DNA is TGTGCCAGCAGCGGGACTAGCGGGAGGGCCTACGAGCAGTACTTC. It yields the protein CASSGTSGRAYEQYF.

The chain couples TRBV19 to TRBJ2-7; TRBD2 agrees at 11 bases. The CDR3 length is 14 residues. V shed 3 bases, J shed 3 bases, and the junction held 1 base outside the gene matches. CDR1 is LNHDA and CDR2 is SQIVND in the germline V gene (reference sequence). CDR3 coding DNA: TGTGCCAGTAGTATGCTAGCGGGAGGCTACGAGCAGTACTTC. This translates into CASSMLAGGYEQYF.

The table lists this clonotype with a few counts. The chain recombines TRBV19 with TRBJ1-2, with D hard to call. Germline CDR1 LNHDA, CDR2 SQIVND (reference sequence). The ends were cut back, 5 bases at V and 0 bases at J, with 10 bases in the middle. The CDR3 has 14 amino acids. The CDR3 sequence: CASSSSRTNYGYTF. In DNA form, the CDR3 reads TGTGCCAGTAGTTCGTCCAGAACTAACTATGGCTACACCTTC. Together with reference TRBV19 and TRBJ1-2, the CDR3 gives the full variable domain: DGGITQSPKYLFRKEGQNVTLSCEQNLNHDAMYWYRQDPGQGLRLIYYSQIVNDFQKGDIAEGYSVSREKKESFPLTVTSAQKNPTAFYLCASSSSRTNYGYTFGSGTRLTVV.

This clonotype was seen ten or more times. The chain links TRBV19 to TRBJ2-7; 10 bases are a match to TRBD1. V dropped 4 bases and J dropped 3; count of bases not matched to a gene: 3. The CDR3 runs to 14 residues. Looked up from germline, CDR1 is LNHDA and CDR2 is SQIVND (reference sequence). CDR3 nucleotides: TGTGCCAGTAGTAACCGGGACAGGGGCTACGAGCAGTACTTC. Translated, it gives CASSNRDRGYEQYF. The full variable domain, its missing parts supplied by reference TRBV19 and TRBJ2-7, is DGGITQSPKYLFRKEGQNVTLSCEQNLNHDAMYWYRQDPGQGLRLIYYSQIVNDFQKGDIAEGYSVSREKKESFPLTVTSAQKNPTAFYLCASSNRDRGYEQYFGPGTRLTVT.

This clonotype was observed at least ten times. This chain uses TRBV18 with TRBJ2-1; the match to TRBD1 covers 9 bases. V was pared by 4 bases and J by 6 bases, with 1 base of the junction left unmatched. CDR1 KGHSH and CDR2 LQKENI come from the germline V gene. The CDR3 has 13 amino acids. The CDR3 protein is CASSQTGGNEQFF. The CDR3 DNA is TGTGCCAGCTCACAGACAGGGGGCAATGAGCAGTTCTTC.

The chain uses TRBV4-1 and TRBJ1-3; unclear D gene. The germline V gene has CDR1 MGHRA and CDR2 YSYEKL. The CDR3 runs 15 residues. V was shortened by 2 bases and J by 2 bases, with 10 bases between the two germline ends. CDR3 in DNA: TGCGCCAGCAGCCAAAGTCGGACGCCTGGAAACACCATATATTTT. This sequence encodes CASSQSRTPGNTIYF.

This clonotype was seen ten or more times. The chain is built from TRBV6-2 or TRBV6-3 and TRBJ2-1; 10 bases fit TRBD2. The CDR3 spans 17 residues. Germline V gene lookup returns CDR1 MNHEY and CDR2 SVGEGT. The ends lost 0 bases at V and 8 bases at J; junction bases unmatched: 10. In DNA form, the CDR3 reads TGTGCCAGCAGTTACTCCCACTGGCTAGCGGGAGAGGATGAGCAGTTCTTC. Translation gives CASSYSHWLAGEDEQFF.

The CDR3 loop reads CASSLRAPVAGYNEQFF. The CDR3 DNA follows: TGTGCCAGCAGTTTACGGGCCCCTGTAGCGGGGTACAATGAGCAGTTCTTC. The chain uses TRBV27 and TRBJ2-1; 8 positions match TRBD2. CDR1 is MNHEY, CDR2 SMNVEV, per germline (reference sequence). After removal of 2 bases from V and 4 bases from J, the junction contained 10 bases not matched to a gene. CDR3 length equals 17 residues.

Here the CDR3 DNA reads TGTGCCAGCAGCCAAGATGTCAGGGGGAACCAGCCCCAGCATTTT. Its protein is CASSQDVRGNQPQHF. V gene TRBV3-1 combines with J gene TRBJ1-5, with TRBD1 identical over 7 bases. CDR1 and CDR2 (germline): LGHDT, YNNKEL (reference sequence). With 0 bases clipped from V and 7 bases from J, the junction kept 6 bases outside the gene matches. The CDR3 spans 15 residues. Full variable domain (missing parts from reference TRBV3-1 and TRBJ1-5): DTAVSQTPKYLVTQMGNDKSIKCEQNLGHDTMYWYKQDSKKFLKIMFSYNNKELIINETVPNRFSPKSPDKAHLNLHINSLELGDSAVYFCASSQDVRGNQPQHFGDGTRLSIL.